These T cell receptor beta chains were read from a single sample in a study of cytomegalovirus exposure and HLA in healthy donors. The protocol was immunoSEQ multiplex PCR, while the TCRdb copy is restricted to in-frame clones and leaves out a portion. This table holds approximately 220,000 clones, over 65% found once. Sequenced input: PBMCs. Source of these receptors: a man aged 18 to 29 in good health and CMV-seronegative. Both conserved end residues are trimmed from each CDR3.

>TRBJ2-7|TRBV6-1
ASSEAWLARYEQY
>TRBJ1-5|TRBV30
AWSEVENQPQH
>TRBJ2-5|TRBV7-8
ASSLRLVSQETQY
>TRBJ2-3|TRBV11-2
ASDRDFATDTQY
>TRBJ1-1|TRBV28
ASSLSDRGGTEAF
>TRBJ1-3|TRBV6-5
ASSFQGGSGNTIY
>TRBJ2-6|TRBV29-1
SVRGPGANVLT
>TRBJ2-1|TRBV11-3
ASSGRLAGDNEQF
>TRBJ2-3|TRBV9
ASSAPLLAGVIDTQY
>TRBJ2-3|TRBV4-1
ASRASGNTDTQY
>TRBJ2-7|TRBV5-1
ASSSGLAGGEQY
>TRBJ2-7|TRBV6-1
ASRLYEQY
>TRBJ1-3|TRBV30
AWNVPQGQTSGNTIY
>TRBJ2-3|TRBV30
AWRNYRTSGSTDTQY
>TRBJ1-3|TRBV30
AWSSGFSGNTIY
>TRBJ2-7|TRBV27
ASSLGTSGEQY
>TRBJ2-7|TRBV28
ASSPTLGTGGLVHSYEQY
>TRBJ2-1|TRBV2
ASSGTSGAYNEQF
>TRBJ2-3|TRBV28
ASSLGLAGPHTQY
>TRBJ1-5|TRBV2
ASRDRENQPQH
>TRBJ2-7|TRBV7-8
ASKGTGTLYEQY
>TRBJ2-7|TRBV27
ASSTTGTSGPYEQY
>TRBJ1-1|TRBV2
ASRGGTSLEAF
>TRBJ1-4|TRBV29-1
SVDGGKGEKLF
>TRBJ2-6|TRBV28
ASTPGFSGANVLT
>TRBJ1-1|TRBV19
ASSETGGIVAF